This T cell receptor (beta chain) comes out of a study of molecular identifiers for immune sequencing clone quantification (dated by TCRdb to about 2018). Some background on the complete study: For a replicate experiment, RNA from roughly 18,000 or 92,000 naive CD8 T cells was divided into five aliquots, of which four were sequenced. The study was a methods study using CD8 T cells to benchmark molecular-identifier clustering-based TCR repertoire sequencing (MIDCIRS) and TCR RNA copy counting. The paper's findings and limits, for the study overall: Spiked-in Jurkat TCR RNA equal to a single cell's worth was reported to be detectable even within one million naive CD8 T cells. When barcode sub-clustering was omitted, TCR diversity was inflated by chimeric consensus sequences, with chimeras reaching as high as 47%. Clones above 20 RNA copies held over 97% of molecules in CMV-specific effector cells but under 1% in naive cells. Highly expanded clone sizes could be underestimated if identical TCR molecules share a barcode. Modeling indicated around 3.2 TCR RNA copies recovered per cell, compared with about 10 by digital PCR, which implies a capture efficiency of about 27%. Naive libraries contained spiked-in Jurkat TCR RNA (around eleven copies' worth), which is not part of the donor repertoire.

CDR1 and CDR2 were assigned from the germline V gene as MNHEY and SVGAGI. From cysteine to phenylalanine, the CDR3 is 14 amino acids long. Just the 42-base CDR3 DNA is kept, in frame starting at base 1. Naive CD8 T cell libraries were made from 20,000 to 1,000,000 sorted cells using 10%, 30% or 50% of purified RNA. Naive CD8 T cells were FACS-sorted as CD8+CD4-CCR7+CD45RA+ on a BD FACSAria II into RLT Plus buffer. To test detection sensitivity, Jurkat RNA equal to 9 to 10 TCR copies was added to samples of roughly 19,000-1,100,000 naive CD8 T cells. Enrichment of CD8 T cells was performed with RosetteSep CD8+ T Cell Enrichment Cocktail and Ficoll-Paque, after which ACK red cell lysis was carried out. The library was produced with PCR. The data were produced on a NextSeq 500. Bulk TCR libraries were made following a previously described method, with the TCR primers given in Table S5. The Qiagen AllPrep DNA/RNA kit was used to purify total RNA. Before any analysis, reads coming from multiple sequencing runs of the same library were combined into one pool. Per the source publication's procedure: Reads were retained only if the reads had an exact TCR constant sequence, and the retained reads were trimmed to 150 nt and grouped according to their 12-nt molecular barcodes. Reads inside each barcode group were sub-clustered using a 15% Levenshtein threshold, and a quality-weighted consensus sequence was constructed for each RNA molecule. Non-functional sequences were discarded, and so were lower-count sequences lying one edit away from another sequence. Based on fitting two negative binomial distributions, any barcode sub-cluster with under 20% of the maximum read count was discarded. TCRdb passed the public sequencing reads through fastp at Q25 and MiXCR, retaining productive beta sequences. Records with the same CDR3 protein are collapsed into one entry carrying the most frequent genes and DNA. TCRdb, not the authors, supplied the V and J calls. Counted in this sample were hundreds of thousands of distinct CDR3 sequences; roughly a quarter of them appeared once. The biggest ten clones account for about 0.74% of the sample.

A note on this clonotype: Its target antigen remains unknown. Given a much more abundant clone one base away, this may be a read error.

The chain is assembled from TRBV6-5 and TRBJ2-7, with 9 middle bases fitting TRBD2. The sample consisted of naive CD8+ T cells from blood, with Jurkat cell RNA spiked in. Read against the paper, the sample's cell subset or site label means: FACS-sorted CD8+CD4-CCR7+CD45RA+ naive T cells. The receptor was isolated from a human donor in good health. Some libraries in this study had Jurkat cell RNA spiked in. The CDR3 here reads CANSYSAGGREQYF. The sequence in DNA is TGTGCCAACAGTTACTCGGCGGGAGGGAGGGAGCAGTACTTC.